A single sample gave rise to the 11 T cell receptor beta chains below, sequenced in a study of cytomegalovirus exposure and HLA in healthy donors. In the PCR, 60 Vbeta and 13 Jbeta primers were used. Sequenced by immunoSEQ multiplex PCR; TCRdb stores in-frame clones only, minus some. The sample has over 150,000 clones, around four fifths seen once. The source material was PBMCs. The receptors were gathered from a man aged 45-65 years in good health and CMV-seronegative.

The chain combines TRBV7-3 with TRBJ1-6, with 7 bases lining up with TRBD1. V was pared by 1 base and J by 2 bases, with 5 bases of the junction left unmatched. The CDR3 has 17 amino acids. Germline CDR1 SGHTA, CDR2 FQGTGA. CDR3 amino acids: CASSLRPQGAYNSPLHF. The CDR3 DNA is TGTGCCAGCAGCTTAAGACCTCAGGGGGCCTATAATTCACCCCTCCACTTT.

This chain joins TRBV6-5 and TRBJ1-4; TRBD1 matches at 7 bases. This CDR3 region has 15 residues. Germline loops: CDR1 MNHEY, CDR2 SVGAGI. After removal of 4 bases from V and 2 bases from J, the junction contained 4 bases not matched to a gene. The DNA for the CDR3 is TGTGCCAGCAGTTCCTTGACAGGGACTAATGAAAAACTGTTTTTT. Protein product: CASSSLTGTNEKLFF.

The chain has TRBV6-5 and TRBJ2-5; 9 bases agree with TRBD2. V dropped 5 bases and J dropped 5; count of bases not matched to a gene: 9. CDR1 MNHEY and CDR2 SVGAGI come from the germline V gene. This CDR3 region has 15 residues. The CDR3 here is CASSTGLAGAETQYF. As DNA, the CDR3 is TGTGCCAGCAGTACGGGACTAGCCGGAGCGGAGACCCAGTACTTC.

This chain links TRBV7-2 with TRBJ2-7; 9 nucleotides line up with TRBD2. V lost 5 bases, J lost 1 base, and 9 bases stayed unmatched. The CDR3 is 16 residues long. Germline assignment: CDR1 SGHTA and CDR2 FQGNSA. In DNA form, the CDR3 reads TGTGCCAGCAGCCCATCGACTAGCGGAGGGTCCTACGAGCAGTACTTC. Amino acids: CASSPSTSGGSYEQYF.

The CDR3 spells CASDGDTDTQYF. CDR3 coding DNA: TGTGCCAGTGACGGGGACACAGATACGCAGTATTTT. V gene TRBV6-1 combines with J gene TRBJ2-3, with D perhaps TRBD2 (5 bases). V was pared by 9 bases and J by 2 bases, with 9 bases between. There are 12 residues in the CDR3. In germline, CDR1 is MNHNS, CDR2 SASEGT.

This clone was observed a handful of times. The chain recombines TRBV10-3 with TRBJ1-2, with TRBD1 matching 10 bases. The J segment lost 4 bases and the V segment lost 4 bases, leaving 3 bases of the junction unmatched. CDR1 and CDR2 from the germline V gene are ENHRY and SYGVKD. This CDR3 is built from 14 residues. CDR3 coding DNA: TGTGCCATCAGTGGACAGGGGGCTGTCTATGGCTACACCTTC. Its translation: CAISGQGAVYGYTF.

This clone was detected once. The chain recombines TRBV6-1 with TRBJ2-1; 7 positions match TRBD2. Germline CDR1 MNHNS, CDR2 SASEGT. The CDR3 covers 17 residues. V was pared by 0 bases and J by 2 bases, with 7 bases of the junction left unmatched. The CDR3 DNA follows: TGTGCCAGCAGTGAAGCTAGTCTAGCGGCCGCCTACAATGAGCAGTTCTTC. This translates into CASSEASLAAAYNEQFF.

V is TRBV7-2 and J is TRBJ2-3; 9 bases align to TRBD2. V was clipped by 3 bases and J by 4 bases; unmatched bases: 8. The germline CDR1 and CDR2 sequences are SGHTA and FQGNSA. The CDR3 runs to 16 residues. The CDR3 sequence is CASSLRGSGGPDTQYF. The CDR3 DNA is TGTGCCAGCAGCTTGAGAGGGAGCGGGGGGCCAGATACGCAGTATTTT.

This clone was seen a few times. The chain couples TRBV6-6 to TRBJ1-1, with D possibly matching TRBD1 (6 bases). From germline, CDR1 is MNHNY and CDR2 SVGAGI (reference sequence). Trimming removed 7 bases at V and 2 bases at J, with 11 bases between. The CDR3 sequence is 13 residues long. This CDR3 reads CASTGTPNTEAFF. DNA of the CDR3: TGTGCCAGCACCGGGACACCCAACACTGAAGCTTTCTTT.

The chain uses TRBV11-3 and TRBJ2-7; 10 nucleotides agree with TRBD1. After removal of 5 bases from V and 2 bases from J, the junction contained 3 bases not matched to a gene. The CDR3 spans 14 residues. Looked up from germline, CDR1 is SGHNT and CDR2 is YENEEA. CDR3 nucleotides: TGTGCCAGCAGCCGGACAGGGGGTCCCTACGAGCAGTACTTC. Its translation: CASSRTGGPYEQYF.

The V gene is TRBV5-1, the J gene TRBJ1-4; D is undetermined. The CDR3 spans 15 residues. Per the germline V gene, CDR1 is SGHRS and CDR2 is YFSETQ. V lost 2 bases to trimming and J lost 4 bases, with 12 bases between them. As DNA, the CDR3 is TGCGCCAGCAGCTTCGGGTCGGGGATTAATGAAAAACTGTTTTTT. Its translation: CASSFGSGINEKLFF.